Sequencing of this TCR beta chain was carried out in a study of T-cell reconstitution after alpha-beta-depleted transplantation in children. The CDR3 totals 16 residues. Germline lookup yields CDR1 DFQATT and CDR2 SNEGSKA (reference sequence). J was trimmed by 3 bases and V by 1 base; bases with no gene match: 8. In its sample, this clonotype was seen a few times. The TCRbeta library was prepared with unique molecular identifiers. TCRdb re-called the PCR reads through MiXCR, storing one row per CDR3 protein. The sample yields 450,000 to 600,000 distinct CDR3 sequences, over 9.5% seen once. The source of this sequence is a child aged 2 to 10 with inherited bone marrow failure, due to receive a stem cell transplant. The specimen was PBMCs, collected before TCRalphabeta/CD19-depleted stem cell transplant. V usage is TRBV20-1 and J usage is TRBJ2-1; 8 bases match TRBD2. The DNA for the CDR3 is TGCAGTGCTAGAGGGACCACTAGCGGAATCTACAATGAGCAGTTCTTC. Its protein product is CSARGTTSGIYNEQFF.